What follows describes a single TCR beta chain. Its antigen is unknown. Some clones are missing from TCRdb's copy, which holds only in-frame ones; the method was immunoSEQ multiplex PCR. Found here are more than 55,000 clones, 94% of them singletons; the top ten hold 18%. Germline CDR1 is MGHRA and CDR2 is YSYEKL. V lost 0 bases and J lost 2; bases outside the gene matches: 5. CDR3 length equals 16 residues. The sample is drawn from a study of human versus mouse CDR3 diversity and MHC coevolution. Findings and limits, study-wide: Compared with mice, human CDR3s carried more deletions and insertions on average.

The gene calls are TRBV4-1 and TRBJ2-3; 7 bases match TRBD2. The source material was naive CD4+ T cells from blood. As to subset: CD45RO-negative CD62L-positive naive CD4 T cells. This clonotype was obtained from a person aged 55-75 years in good health. CDR3 in DNA: TGCGCCAGCAGCCAAGATAGGCTAGCGGTCACAGATACGCAGTATTTT. This gives the protein CASSQDRLAVTDTQYF.